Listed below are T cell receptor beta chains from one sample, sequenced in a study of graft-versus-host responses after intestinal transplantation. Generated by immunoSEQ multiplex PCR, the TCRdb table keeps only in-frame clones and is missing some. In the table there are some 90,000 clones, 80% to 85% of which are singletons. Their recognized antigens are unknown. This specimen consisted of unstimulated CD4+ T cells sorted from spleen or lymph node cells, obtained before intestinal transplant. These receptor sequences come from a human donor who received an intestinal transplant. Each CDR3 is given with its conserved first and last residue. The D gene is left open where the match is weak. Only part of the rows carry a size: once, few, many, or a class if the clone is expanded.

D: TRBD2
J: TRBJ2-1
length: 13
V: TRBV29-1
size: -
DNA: TGCAGCGGGGTAGCGGGGGGTTCCGATGAGCAGTTCTTC
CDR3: CSGVAGGSDEQFF

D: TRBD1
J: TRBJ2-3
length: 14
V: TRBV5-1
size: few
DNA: TGCGCCAGCAGCCGGGACAGAGGCACAGATACGCAGTATTTT
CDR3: CASSRDRGTDTQYF

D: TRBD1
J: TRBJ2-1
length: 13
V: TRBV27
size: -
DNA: TGTGCCAGCAGTTTCCAGGGGGCTAATGAGCAGTTCTTC
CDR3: CASSFQGANEQFF

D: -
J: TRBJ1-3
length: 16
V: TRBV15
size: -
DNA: TGTGCCACCAGCAGAGTTGGACAGAGTCCTGGAAACACCATATATTTT
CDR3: CATSRVGQSPGNTIYF

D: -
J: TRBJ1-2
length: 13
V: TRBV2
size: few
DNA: TGTGCCAGCAGTCCTACAGGGAATCCTGGCTACACCTTC
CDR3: CASSPTGNPGYTF

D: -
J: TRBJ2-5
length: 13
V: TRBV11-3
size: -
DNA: TGTGCCAGCAGCTTACAGGTCGATGAGACCCAGTACTTC
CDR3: CASSLQVDETQYF

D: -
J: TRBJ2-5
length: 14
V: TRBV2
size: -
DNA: TGTGCCAGCAGTGAAGAGGGGCGGTTGGAGACCCAGTACTTC
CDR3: CASSEEGRLETQYF

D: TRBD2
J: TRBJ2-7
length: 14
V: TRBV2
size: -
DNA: TGTGCCAGCAGGGTAGCGGGGGGGGCCTACGAGCAGTACTTC
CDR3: CASRVAGGAYEQYF

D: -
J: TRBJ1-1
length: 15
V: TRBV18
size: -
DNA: TGTGCCAGCTCACCTGTGTTGGAGGTGAACACTGAAGCTTTCTTT
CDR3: CASSPVLEVNTEAFF

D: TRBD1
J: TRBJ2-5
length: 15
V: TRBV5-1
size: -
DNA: TGCGCCAGCAGCTTGGAGGGACAGGTCCAAGAGACCCAGTACTTC
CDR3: CASSLEGQVQETQYF

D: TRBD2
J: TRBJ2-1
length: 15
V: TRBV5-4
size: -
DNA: TGTGCCAGCAGCTTAGCGGGGCTCTCCTACAATGAGCAGTTCTTC
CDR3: CASSLAGLSYNEQFF

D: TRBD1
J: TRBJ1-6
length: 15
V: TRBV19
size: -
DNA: TGTGCCAGTAGGGGGACAGGAGAATATAATTCACCCCTCCACTTT
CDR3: CASRGTGEYNSPLHF

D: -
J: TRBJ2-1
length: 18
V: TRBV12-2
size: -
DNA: TGTGCAAGTCGCCTACCCCGGACTAGCGGAGACCCCTACAATGAGCAGTTCTTC
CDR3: CASRLPRTSGDPYNEQFF

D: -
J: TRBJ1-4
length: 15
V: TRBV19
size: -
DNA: TGTGCCAGTAGTATCGGGGGAGCCCGGAGTGAAAAACTGTTTTTT
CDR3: CASSIGGARSEKLFF

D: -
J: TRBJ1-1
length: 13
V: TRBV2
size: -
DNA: TGTGCCAGCAGCGAATTAATGAACACTGAAGCTTTCTTT
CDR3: CASSELMNTEAFF

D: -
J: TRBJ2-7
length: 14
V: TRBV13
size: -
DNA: TGTGCCAGCAGCTTAACCAGGGAGGTATACGAGCAGTACTTC
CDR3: CASSLTREVYEQYF

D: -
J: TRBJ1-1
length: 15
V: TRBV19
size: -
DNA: TGTGCCAGTAGTACAATGGACACAGTGAACACTGAAGCTTTCTTT
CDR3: CASSTMDTVNTEAFF

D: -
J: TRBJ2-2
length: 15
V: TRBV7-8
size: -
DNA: TGTGCCAGCAGCCCCCAGGGGATTAACACCGGGGAGCTGTTTTTT
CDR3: CASSPQGINTGELFF

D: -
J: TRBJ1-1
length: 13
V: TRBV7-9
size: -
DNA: TGTGCCAGCAGCCTCGAGGGGGACACTGAAGCTTTCTTT
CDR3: CASSLEGDTEAFF

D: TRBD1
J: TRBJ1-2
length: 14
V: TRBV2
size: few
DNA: TGTGCCAGCAGTGAAGAGCAGGGGGCGCGAGGCTACACCTTC
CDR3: CASSEEQGARGYTF

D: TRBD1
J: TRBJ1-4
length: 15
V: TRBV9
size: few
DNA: TGTGCCAGCAGCGCGGGGACAGGGCTCTATGAAAAACTGTTTTTT
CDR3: CASSAGTGLYEKLFF

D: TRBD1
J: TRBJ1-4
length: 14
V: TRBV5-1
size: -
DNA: TGCGCCAGCAGGGAGGGACAGGGCTATGAAAAACTGTTTTTT
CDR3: CASREGQGYEKLFF

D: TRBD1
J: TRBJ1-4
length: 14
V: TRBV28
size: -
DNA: TGTGCCAGCAGCTGGACAGGGGGCCAGGAAAAACTGTTTTTT
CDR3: CASSWTGGQEKLFF

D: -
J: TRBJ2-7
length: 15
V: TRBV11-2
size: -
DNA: TGTGCCAGCAGCTTAGGCATCGGGGGTGGCTACGAGCAGTACTTC
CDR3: CASSLGIGGGYEQYF

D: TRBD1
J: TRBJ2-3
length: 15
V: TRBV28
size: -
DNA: TGTGCCAGCAGTTTTGGACAGGGCAACACAGATACGCAGTATTTT
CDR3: CASSFGQGNTDTQYF

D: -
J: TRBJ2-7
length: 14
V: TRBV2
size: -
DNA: TGTGCCAGCAGGTTGGACTACCCGTCCTACGAGCAGTACTTC
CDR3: CASRLDYPSYEQYF

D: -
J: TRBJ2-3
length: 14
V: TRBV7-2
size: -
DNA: TGTGCCAGCAGCTTATTATACCGGGCAGATACGCAGTATTTT
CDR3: CASSLLYRADTQYF

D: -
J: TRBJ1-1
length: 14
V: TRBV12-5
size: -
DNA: TGTGCTAGTGGCCCCGACCGGAGAGGGACTGAAGCTTTCTTT
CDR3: CASGPDRRGTEAFF

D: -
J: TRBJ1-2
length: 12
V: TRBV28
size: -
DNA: TGTGCCAGCAGTTTCCTCGGGGAAGGCTACACCTTC
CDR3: CASSFLGEGYTF

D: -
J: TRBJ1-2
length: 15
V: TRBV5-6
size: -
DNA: TGTGCCAGCAGCCAGACAGTTCTCTCGGGCTATGGCTACACCTTC
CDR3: CASSQTVLSGYGYTF

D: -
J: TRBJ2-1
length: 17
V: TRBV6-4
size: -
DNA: TGTGCCAGCAGTGACGAGAGGGCATGGTACTCCTACAATGAGCAGTTCTTC
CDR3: CASSDERAWYSYNEQFF

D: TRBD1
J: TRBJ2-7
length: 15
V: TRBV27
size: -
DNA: TGTGCCAGCAGTTTCCAGACAGGGGGTATATACGAGCAGTACTTC
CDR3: CASSFQTGGIYEQYF

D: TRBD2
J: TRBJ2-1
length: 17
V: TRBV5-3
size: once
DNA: TGTGCCAGAAGCTTGGGGCTAGCGGGAGGACTCTACAATGAGCAGTTCTTC
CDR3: CARSLGLAGGLYNEQFF

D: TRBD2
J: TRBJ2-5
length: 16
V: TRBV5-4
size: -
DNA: TGTGCCAGCAGCTTGGGGGTAGCGGGGTTCGGAGAGACCCAGTACTTC
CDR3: CASSLGVAGFGETQYF

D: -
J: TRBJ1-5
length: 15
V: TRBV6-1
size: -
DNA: TGTGCCAGCAGTGAAGGTTGGGGGGAATCTCAGCCCCAGCATTTT
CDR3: CASSEGWGESQPQHF

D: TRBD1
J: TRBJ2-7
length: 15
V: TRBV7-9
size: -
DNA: TGTGCCAGCAGCTTAGTAAGGACAGGGGGTGCCGAGCAGTACTTC
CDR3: CASSLVRTGGAEQYF

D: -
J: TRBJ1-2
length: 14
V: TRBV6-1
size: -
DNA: TGTGCCAGCAGGGAAGGTGGCGGCTCCTCCGGCTACACCTTC
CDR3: CASREGGGSSGYTF

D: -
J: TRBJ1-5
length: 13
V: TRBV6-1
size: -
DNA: TGTGCCAGCAGAGAAGACAGTTATCAGCCCCAGCATTTT
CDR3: CASREDSYQPQHF